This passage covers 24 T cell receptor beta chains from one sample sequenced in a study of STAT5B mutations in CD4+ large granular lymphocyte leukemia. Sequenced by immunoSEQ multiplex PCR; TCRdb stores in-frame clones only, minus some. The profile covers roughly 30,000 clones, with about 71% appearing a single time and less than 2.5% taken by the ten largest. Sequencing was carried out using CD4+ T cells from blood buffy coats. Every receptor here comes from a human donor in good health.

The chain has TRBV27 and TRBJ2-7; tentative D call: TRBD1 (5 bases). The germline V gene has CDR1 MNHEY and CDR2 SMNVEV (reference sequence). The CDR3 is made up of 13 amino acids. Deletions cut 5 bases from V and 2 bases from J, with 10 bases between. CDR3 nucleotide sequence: TGTGCCAGCAGTACAGGTAATACCTACGAGCAGTACTTC. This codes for CASSTGNTYEQYF.

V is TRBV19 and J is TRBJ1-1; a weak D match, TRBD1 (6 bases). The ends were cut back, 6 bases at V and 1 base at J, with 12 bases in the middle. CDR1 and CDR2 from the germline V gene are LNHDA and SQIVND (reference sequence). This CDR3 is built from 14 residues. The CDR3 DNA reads TGTGCCAGTAGAACGGGGGCGGGGAACACTGAAGCTTTCTTT. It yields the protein CASRTGAGNTEAFF.

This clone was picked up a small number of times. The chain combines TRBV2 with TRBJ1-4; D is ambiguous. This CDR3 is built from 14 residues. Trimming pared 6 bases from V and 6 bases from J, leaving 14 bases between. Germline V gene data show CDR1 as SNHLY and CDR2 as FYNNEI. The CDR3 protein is CASSAITSDEKLFF. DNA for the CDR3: TGTGCCAGCAGCGCTATTACAAGCGATGAAAAACTGTTTTTT.

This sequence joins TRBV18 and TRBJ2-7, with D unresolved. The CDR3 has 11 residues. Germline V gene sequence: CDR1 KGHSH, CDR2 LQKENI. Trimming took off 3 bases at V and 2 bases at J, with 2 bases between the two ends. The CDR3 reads CASSPTYEQYF. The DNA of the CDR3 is TGTGCCAGCTCACCGACCTACGAGCAGTACTTC.

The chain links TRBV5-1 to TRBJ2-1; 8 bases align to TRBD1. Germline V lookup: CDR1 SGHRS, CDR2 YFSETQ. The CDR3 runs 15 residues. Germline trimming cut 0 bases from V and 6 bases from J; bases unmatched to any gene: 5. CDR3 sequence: CASSLDGQGVNEQFF. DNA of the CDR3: TGCGCCAGCAGCTTGGATGGACAGGGAGTCAATGAGCAGTTCTTC.

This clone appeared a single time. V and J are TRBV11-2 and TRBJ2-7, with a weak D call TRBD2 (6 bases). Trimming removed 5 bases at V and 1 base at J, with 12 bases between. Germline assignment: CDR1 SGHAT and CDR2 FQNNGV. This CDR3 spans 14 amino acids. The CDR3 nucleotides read TGTGCCAGCAGCCCCGGAGGGGCGTCCTACGAGCAGTACTTC. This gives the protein CASSPGGASYEQYF.

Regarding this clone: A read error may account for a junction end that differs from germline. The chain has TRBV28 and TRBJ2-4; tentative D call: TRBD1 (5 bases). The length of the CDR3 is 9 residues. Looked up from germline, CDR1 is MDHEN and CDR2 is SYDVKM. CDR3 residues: CASSLQGLW. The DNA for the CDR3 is TGTGCCAGCAGTTTACAGGGTCTTTGG.

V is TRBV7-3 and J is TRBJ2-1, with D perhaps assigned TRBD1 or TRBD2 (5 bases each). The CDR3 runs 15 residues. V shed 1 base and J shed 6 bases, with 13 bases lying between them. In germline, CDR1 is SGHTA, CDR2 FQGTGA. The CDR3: CASSLNPGPGNEQFF. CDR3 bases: TGTGCCAGCAGCTTAAATCCGGGGCCCGGCAATGAGCAGTTCTTC.

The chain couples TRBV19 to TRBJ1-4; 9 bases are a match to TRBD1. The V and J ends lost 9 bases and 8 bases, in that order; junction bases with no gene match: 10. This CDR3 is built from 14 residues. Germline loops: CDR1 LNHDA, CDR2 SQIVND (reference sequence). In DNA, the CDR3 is TGTGCCAGCAACCCGGGACAGGGAGAGGAAAAACTGTTTTTT. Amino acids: CASNPGQGEEKLFF.

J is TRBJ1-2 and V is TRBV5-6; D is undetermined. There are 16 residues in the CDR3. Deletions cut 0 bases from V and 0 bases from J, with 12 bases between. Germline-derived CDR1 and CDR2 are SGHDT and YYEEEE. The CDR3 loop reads CASSLGATLANYGYTF. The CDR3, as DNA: TGTGCCAGCAGCTTGGGGGCAACCCTAGCTAACTATGGCTACACCTTC.

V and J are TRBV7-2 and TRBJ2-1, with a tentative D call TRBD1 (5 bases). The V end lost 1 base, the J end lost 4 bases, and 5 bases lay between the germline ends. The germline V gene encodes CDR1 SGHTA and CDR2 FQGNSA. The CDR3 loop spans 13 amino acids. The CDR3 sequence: CASSLGQYNEQFF. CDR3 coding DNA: TGTGCCAGCAGCTTAGGACAGTACAATGAGCAGTTCTTC.

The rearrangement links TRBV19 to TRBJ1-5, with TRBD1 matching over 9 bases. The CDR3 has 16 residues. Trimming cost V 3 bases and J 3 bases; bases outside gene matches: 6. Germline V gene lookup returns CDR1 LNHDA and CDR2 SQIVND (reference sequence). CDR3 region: CASSILDRGTNQPQHF. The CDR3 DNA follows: TGTGCCAGTAGTATTTTGGACAGGGGCACCAATCAGCCCCAGCATTTT.

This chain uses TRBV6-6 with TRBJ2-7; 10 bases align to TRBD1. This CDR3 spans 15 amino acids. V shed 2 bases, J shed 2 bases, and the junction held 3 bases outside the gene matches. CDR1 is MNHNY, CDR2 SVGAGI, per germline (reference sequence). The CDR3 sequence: CASSYGGQGAYEQYF. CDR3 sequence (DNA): TGTGCCAGCAGTTACGGAGGACAGGGGGCCTACGAGCAGTACTTC.

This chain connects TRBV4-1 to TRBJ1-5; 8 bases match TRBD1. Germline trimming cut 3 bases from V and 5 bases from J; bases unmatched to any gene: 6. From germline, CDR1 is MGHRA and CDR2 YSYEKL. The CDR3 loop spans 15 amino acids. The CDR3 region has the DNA TGCGCCAGCAGCCACGAAATGACAGGGGATCAGCCCCAGCATTTT. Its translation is CASSHEMTGDQPQHF.

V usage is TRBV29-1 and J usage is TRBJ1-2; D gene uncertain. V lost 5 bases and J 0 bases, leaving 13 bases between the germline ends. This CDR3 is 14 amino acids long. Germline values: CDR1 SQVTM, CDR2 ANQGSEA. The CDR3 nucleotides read TGCAGCGTTAAAGGACGGTATACTAACTATGGCTACACCTTC. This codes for CSVKGRYTNYGYTF.

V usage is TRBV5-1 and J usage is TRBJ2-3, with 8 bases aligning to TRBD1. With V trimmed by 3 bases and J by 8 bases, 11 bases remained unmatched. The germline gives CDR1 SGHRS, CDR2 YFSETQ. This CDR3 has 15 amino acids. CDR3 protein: CASSSDPGGGGTQYF. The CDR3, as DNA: TGCGCCAGCAGCTCGGATCCAGGGGGCGGAGGTACGCAGTATTTT.

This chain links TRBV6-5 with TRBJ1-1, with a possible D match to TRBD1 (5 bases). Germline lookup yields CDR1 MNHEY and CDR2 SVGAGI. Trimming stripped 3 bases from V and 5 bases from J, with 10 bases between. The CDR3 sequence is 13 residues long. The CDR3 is CASSYKGRTEAFF. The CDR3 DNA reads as TGTGCCAGCAGTTATAAGGGGCGTACTGAAGCTTTCTTT.

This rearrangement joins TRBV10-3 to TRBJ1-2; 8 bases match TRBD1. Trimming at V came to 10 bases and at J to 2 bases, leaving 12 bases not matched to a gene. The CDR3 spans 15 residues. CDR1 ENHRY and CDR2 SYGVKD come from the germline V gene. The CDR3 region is CATTTGAGVNYGYTF. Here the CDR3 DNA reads TGTGCCACAACGACAGGGGCGGGGGTAAACTATGGCTACACCTTC.

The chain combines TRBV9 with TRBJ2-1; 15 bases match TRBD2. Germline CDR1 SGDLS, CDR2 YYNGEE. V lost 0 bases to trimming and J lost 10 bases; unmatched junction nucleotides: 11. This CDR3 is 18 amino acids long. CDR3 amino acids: CASSVGGLGLAGGQEQFF. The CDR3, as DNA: TGTGCCAGCAGCGTAGGGGGGCTAGGACTAGCGGGGGGGCAAGAGCAGTTCTTC.

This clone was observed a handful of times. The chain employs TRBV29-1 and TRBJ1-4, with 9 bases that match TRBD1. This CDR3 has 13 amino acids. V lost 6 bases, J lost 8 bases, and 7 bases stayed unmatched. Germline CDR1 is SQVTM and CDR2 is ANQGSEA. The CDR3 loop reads CSVAGTGTEKLFF. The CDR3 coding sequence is TGCAGCGTGGCCGGGACAGGGACCGAAAAACTGTTTTTT. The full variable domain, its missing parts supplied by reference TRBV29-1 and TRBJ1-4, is SAVISQKPSRDICQRGTSLTIQCQVDSQVTMMFWYRQQPGQSLTLIATANQGSEATYESGFVIDKFPISRPNLTFSTLTVSNMSPEDSSIYLCSVAGTGTEKLFFGSGTQLSVL.

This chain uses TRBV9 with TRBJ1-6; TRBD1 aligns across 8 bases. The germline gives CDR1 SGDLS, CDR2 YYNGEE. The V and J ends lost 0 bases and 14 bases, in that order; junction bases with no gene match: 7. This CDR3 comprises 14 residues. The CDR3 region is CASSVETGASALHF. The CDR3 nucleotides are TGTGCCAGCAGCGTAGAGACAGGGGCCTCAGCCCTCCACTTT. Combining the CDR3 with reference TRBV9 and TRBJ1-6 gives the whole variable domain DSGVTQTPKHLITATGQRVTLRCSPRSGDLSVYWYQQSLDQGLQFLIQYYNGEERAKGNILERFSAQQFPDLHSELNLSSLELGDSALYFCASSVETGASALHFGNGTRLTVT.

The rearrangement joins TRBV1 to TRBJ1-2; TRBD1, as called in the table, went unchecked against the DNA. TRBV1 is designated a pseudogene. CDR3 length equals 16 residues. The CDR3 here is CTSSRIGQGANYGYTF. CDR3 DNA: TGCACCAGCAGCAGAATAGGACAGGGGGCTAACTATGGCTACACCTTC.

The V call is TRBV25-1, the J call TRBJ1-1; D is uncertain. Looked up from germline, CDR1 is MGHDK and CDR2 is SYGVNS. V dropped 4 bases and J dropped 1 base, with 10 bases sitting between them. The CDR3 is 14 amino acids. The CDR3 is CASSVGRRNTEAFF. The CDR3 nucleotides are TGTGCCAGCAGTGTTGGGAGGAGGAACACTGAAGCTTTCTTT.

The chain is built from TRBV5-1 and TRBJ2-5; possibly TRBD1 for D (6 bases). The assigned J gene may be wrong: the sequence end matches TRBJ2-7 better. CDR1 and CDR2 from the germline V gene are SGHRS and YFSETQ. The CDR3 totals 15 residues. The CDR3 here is CASSGRTASSYEQYF. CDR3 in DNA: TGCGCCAGCAGCGGTAGGACAGCCAGCTCCTACGAGCAGTACTTC.